These 21 T cell receptor beta chains originate from one sample sequenced in a study of blood T cells in healthy people across ages. A J-beta primer mix and a sample-barcoded 5' primer were used in a second PCR of about 7 to 12 cycles. TCRdb ran MiXCR on the 5' RACE reads and lists one entry per CDR3 protein. The table shows over 1,300,000 distinct CDR3 sequences, with around 59% occurring only once. Specimen: blood. The receptors shown here come from a young man in good health.

This clonotype was seen a handful of times. The chain recombines TRBV5-1 with TRBJ2-5, with 12 bases that match TRBD1. After removal of 4 bases from V and 3 bases from J, the junction contained 22 bases not matched to a gene. This CDR3 is 21 amino acids long. Germline V lookup: CDR1 SGHRS, CDR2 YFSETQ. The DNA for the CDR3 is TGCGCCAGCAGCACTGGGGACAGGGGGCGTTGGGCCCGGACTAGCGAAGAGACCCAGTACTTC. Protein product: CASSTGDRGRWARTSEETQYF.

This chain connects TRBV11-2 to TRBJ2-5; 9 bases align to TRBD2. V shed 3 bases and J 10 bases; nucleotides not matched to a gene: 3. In germline, CDR1 is SGHAT, CDR2 FQNNGV. There are 12 residues in the CDR3. CDR3 bases: TGTGCCAGCAGCTTGGCGGGGGGGCTCCAGTACTTC. This translates into CASSLAGGLQYF.

This clonotype was observed a few times. This chain joins TRBV15 and TRBJ1-2, with D uncertain. V was trimmed by 3 bases and J by 5 bases, leaving 10 bases between them. This CDR3 is built from 13 residues. CDR1 is LNHNV, CDR2 YYDKDF, per germline (reference sequence). The CDR3 coding sequence is TGTGCCACCAGCAGTAACAGACGATATGGCTACACCTTC. Translation gives CATSSNRRYGYTF.

V usage is TRBV5-1 and J usage is TRBJ1-2; no firm D call. CDR3 size: 14 residues. The ends were cut back, 0 bases at V and 8 bases at J, with 14 bases in the middle. CDR1 and CDR2 (germline): SGHRS, YFSETQ. The CDR3 region is CASSLASGREGYTF. CDR3 nucleotides: TGCGCCAGCAGCTTGGCCTCGGGCCGGGAGGGCTACACCTTC. The variable domain in full, completed from reference TRBV5-1 and TRBJ1-2, reads KAGVTQTPRYLIKTRGQQVTLSCSPISGHRSVSWYQQTPGQGLQFLFEYFSETQRNKGNFPGRFSGRQFSNSRSEMNVSTLELGDSALYLCASSLASGREGYTFGSGTRLTVV.

The CDR3 nucleotides are TGTGCCAGCAGTTCGTCCGGGACAGGGGGCCTCGACTACACCTTC. Protein: CASSSSGTGGLDYTF. The chain couples TRBV6-6 to TRBJ1-2, with 12 bases matching TRBD1. The CDR3 runs 15 residues. J was trimmed by 10 bases and V by 4 bases; bases with no gene match: 10. CDR1 is MNHNY, CDR2 SVGAGI, per germline (reference sequence).

This clonotype has more than one count but fewer than ten. V and J are TRBV4-2 and TRBJ1-2; D is ambiguous. The CDR3 contains 15 residues. V was pared by 0 bases and J by 3 bases, with 11 bases between. The germline V gene has CDR1 LGHNA and CDR2 YNFKEQ. The DNA of the CDR3 is TGTGCCAGCAGCCAAGAATTAAACAACGACTATGGCTACACCTTC. Its protein is CASSQELNNDYGYTF.

The chain has TRBV2 and TRBJ2-7; 8 bases align to TRBD1. Looked up from germline, CDR1 is SNHLY and CDR2 is FYNNEI. The CDR3 totals 16 residues. V gave up 3 bases and J gave up 7 bases; unmatched junction bases: 14. The CDR3 here is CASSDWGDRTLWEQYF. DNA for the CDR3: TGTGCCAGCAGTGATTGGGGGGACAGGACCCTCTGGGAGCAGTACTTC.

This clonotype turned up a few times. In nucleotides, the CDR3 is TGTGCCAGCAGTCATCCACGTCACTACGAGCAGTACTTC. Protein product: CASSHPRHYEQYF. The chain couples TRBV14 to TRBJ2-7; no definite D call. The germline gives CDR1 SGHDN, CDR2 FVKESK. V was pared by 6 bases and J by 3 bases, with 12 bases between. This CDR3 comprises 13 residues.

V and J are TRBV5-1 and TRBJ2-3; D may be TRBD2 (6 bases). The CDR3 is made up of 16 amino acids. Germline V gene lookup returns CDR1 SGHRS and CDR2 YFSETQ. Between the trimmed V and J ends, which lost 3 bases and 4 bases, there was a span of 18 bases. Here the CDR3 DNA reads TGCGCCAGCAGCTCGCCCGGAGGAGGGATTGCAGATACGCAGTATTTT. It translates to CASSSPGGGIADTQYF.

This clonotype was seen only a few times. The chain uses TRBV4-1 and TRBJ1-4; no definite D call. The CDR3 is 13 amino acids. Germline V CDR1 and CDR2: MGHRA, YSYEKL. V was cut by 0 bases and J by 8 bases, with 7 bases left in between. The CDR3 is CASSQEAAEKLFF. CDR3 DNA: TGCGCCAGCAGCCAAGAGGCCGCCGAAAAACTGTTTTTT.

This chain uses TRBV10-1 with TRBJ1-1; no reliable D call. Germline lookup yields CDR1 WNHNN and CDR2 SYGVQD (reference sequence). V lost 3 bases, J lost 3 bases, and 5 bases lay in between. There are 12 residues in the CDR3. The CDR3 loop is CASSDSHTEAFF. The CDR3 nucleotides are TGCGCCAGCAGTGACTCTCACACTGAAGCTTTCTTT.

Concerning this clonotype itself: This likely comes from a read error, as the CDR3 has no conserved phenylalanine or tryptophan at its end. The chain carries TRBV29-1 and TRBJ2-1; 7 nucleotides agree with TRBD2. V trimming: 3 bases; J trimming: 9 bases; junction bases outside the gene matches: 11. The length of the CDR3 is 14 residues. Germline-derived CDR1 and CDR2 are SQVTM and ANQGSEA. The CDR3 DNA is TGCAGCGTTGACCTTAGCGGGTTGGGTGTTGAGCAGTTCTTA. It specifies CSVDLSGLGVEQFL.

As for this clonotype: A read error may account for a junction end that differs from germline. The rearrangement joins TRBV29-1 to TRBJ2-3; either TRBD1 or TRBD2 may supply D (5 bases each). This CDR3 has 13 residues. Germline V gives CDR1 SQVTM, CDR2 ANQGSEA. In DNA, the CDR3 is TGCAGCGTTGAGCGCGGAGGCACAGGTACGCAGTATTTT. Its protein product is CSVERGGTGTQYF.

This chain connects TRBV21-1 to TRBJ2-7; TRBD1 reflects the table's D call only, with no check against the DNA. TRBV21-1 is annotated as a pseudogene. This CDR3 is 15 amino acids long. The CDR3 DNA reads TGTGCCAGCAGCGGCAGGGACAGGATACTCTACGAGCAGTACTTC. This sequence encodes CASSGRDRILYEQYF.

This sequence joins TRBV12-3 or TRBV12-4 and TRBJ2-7; no clear D gene. The DNA end is more similar to TRBJ2-5, so the J call may be wrong. The CDR3 covers 15 residues. The CDR3 loop reads CASSFFAYSEETQYF. CDR3 DNA sequence: TGTGCCAGCAGTTTCTTCGCCTACTCCGAGGAGACCCAGTACTTC.

This clonotype has just a few counts. This chain joins TRBV27 and TRBJ2-1; TRBD1 is a possible D gene (6 bases). CDR1 and CDR2 from the germline V gene are MNHEY and SMNVEV (reference sequence). The germline V and J ends were trimmed by 7 bases and 1 base, with 11 bases remaining between them. CDR3 length: 14 residues. The CDR3 region is CASTPRGSYNEQFF. The CDR3 nucleotides read TGTGCCAGCACCCCGAGGGGGTCCTACAATGAGCAGTTCTTC.

The chain uses TRBV7-6 and TRBJ2-1; possibly TRBD2 for D (7 bases). V lost 5 bases to trimming and J lost 8 bases, with 16 bases between them. This CDR3 spans 14 amino acids. Germline assignment: CDR1 SGHVS and CDR2 FNYEAQ. For the CDR3, the DNA is TGTGCCAGCAGCCCCTGGGGGGAGGGGGATGAGCAGTTCTTC. Translation gives CASSPWGEGDEQFF. Full variable domain (remainder filled in from reference TRBV7-6 and TRBJ2-1): GAGVSQSPRYKVTKRGQDVALRCDPISGHVSLYWYRQALGQGPEFLTYFNYEAQQDKSGLPNDRFSAERPEGSISTLTIQRTEQRDSAMYRCASSPWGEGDEQFFGPGTRLTVL.

This clonotype was seen more than once but under ten times. The chain employs TRBV6-1 and TRBJ2-3; 8 positions agree with TRBD2. V shed 6 bases, J shed 3 bases, and the junction held 11 bases outside the gene matches. CDR3 size: 16 residues. Germline CDR1 reads MNHNS; CDR2 reads SASEGT. The CDR3 sequence is CASRGDFGGRTDTQYF. The CDR3, as DNA: TGTGCCAGCAGGGGTGACTTTGGCGGGAGGACAGATACGCAGTATTTT.

This clonotype was seen a handful of times. This chain connects TRBV4-3 to TRBJ1-1; D is perhaps TRBD1 (5 bases). V lost 1 base, J lost 4 bases, and 10 bases lay in between. CDR3 size: 14 residues. Per the germline V gene, CDR1 is LGHNA and CDR2 is YSLEER. The CDR3 loop is CASSQARERTEAFF. The CDR3, as DNA: TGCGCCAGCAGCCAAGCCAGGGAGCGCACTGAAGCTTTCTTT.

In DNA form, the CDR3 reads TGTGCCAGCAGTCCCTCCGGGGAAAAACTGTTTTTT. Amino acids: CASSPSGEKLFF. The chain combines TRBV18 with TRBJ1-4; no clear D gene. The V gene's germline CDR1 is KGHSH and CDR2 LQKENI. Trimming removed 8 bases at V and 8 bases at J, with 12 bases between. The CDR3 consists of 12 residues.

The chain recombines TRBV5-5 with TRBJ2-3, with 7 bases fitting TRBD2. The CDR3 loop spans 17 amino acids. After removal of 0 bases from V and 2 bases from J, the junction contained 9 bases not matched to a gene. The germline V gene encodes CDR1 SGHKS and CDR2 YYEKEE (reference sequence). The CDR3 loop is CASSLAASGISTDTQYF. In nucleotides, the CDR3 is TGTGCCAGCAGCTTGGCGGCTAGCGGTATCTCCACAGATACGCAGTATTTT.